This T cell receptor (beta chain) emerged from a study of T cells in Graves' hyperthyroidism and ophthalmopathy. With a duration under 2 months, the hyperthyroidism was newly diagnosed in patients aged 18 to 65. Fresh peripheral blood, 10 ml, was the source of the PBMCs. This clonotype was seen many times. The target antigen is unknown. TCR beta CDR3 sequences were amplified from RNA transcripts. When the TCR CDR3 underwent first-round RT-PCR, the HTBI primer set was used. Via MiXCR, TCRdb re-called the multiplex PCR reads, giving one row per CDR3 protein. The profile shows a few hundred thousand distinct CDR3 sequences, 15% of them singletons. V lost 3 bases and J 6 bases, leaving 10 bases between the germline ends. Per the germline V gene, CDR1 is SGHNT and CDR2 is YENEEA. CDR3 length: 13 residues. General study results and limits: Also found in blood were most expanded thyroid clonotypes above 0.001. Ophthalmopathy and stable hyperthyroidism were separated by a 13 V-J model.

Sequenced sample: blood. This clonotype was obtained from a woman in her 30s with Graves' hyperthyroidism. This chain joins TRBV11-3 and TRBJ2-3; D gene unclear. CDR3: CASSLSLPDTQYF. The CDR3 coding sequence is TGTGCCAGCAGCTTGTCCCTTCCGGATACGCAGTATTTT.